A single TCR beta chain is shown here with its context. The data belong to a study of blood T cell repertoires in COVID-19. Overall study context: Samples taken during acute and convalescent COVID-19 were collected in the United States, Italy and Spain.

The CDR3 consists of 17 residues. Germline trimming cut 1 base from V and 4 bases from J; bases unmatched to any gene: 9. The germline gives CDR1 MNHNS, CDR2 SASEGT. Those designated as exposed participants met a COVID-19 case within 2 weeks before study entry. Profiling relied on immunoSEQ multiplex PCR, and the TCRdb table lists in-frame clones only, not all of them. The repertoire holds nearly 300,000 clones, 85% to 90% seen once, with less than 3% in the top ten. The material sequenced was PBMCs or T cells enriched from blood (not recorded which). The V call is TRBV6-1, the J call TRBJ1-5; 8 bases are shared with TRBD1. This TCR was recovered from a woman aged 45-60 years who had been exposed to COVID-19. The DNA of the CDR3 is TGTGCCAGCAGTGAAGGTGAGAACAGGGGGAGAAATCAGCCCCAGCATTTT. It codes for CASSEGENRGRNQPQHF.